This T cell receptor (beta chain) was identified in a study of blood T cell repertoires in COVID-19. For the study at large: Samples taken during acute and convalescent COVID-19 were collected in the United States, Italy and Spain. PBMCs, B-cell-depleted T cells, or T cells were the source of the cDNA or gDNA that made up the material.

Original analysis: Amplification of reference gene primers was used by the study to estimate nucleated cell counts. Using immunoSEQ multiplex PCR, the repertoire was profiled, and TCRdb retains in-frame clones only, with some absent. The DNA was the basis for D and trimming; V, J and clone size are from that table. The data hold fewer than 200,000 clones, with roughly four fifths observed a single time. Per germline, CDR1 KGHDR and CDR2 SFDVKD. The CDR3 length is 12 residues. V dropped 4 bases and J dropped 3 bases, with 5 bases sitting between them. The Seattle site enrolled patients during active infection and followed them longitudinally.

The rearrangement joins TRBV24-1 to TRBJ1-2; no clear D gene. The specimen sequenced was peripheral blood. This receptor was obtained from an elderly woman with COVID-19, enrolled during active disease. The CDR3 is CATSDPYYGYTF. CDR3 DNA: TGTGCCACCAGTGACCCCTACTATGGCTACACCTTC.